This entry features one T cell receptor (beta chain) sequence. The sample originates from a study of tumor-infiltrating lymphocytes in primary liver carcinoma. The input was approximately 0.45 ug total RNA; TCR beta cDNA was made from it with a constant-region primer. Modified slightly, ARM-PCR produced TCR beta libraries over three nested multiplex PCR rounds. Investigators reported that the first two PCR rounds, at 10 to 11 cycles each, used TRBV1-TRBV30 forward primers with a C-beta reverse primer. TCRdb fed the multiplex PCR reads into MiXCR, producing one record per CDR3 protein. The table lists tens of thousands of distinct CDR3 sequences, about two thirds of them singletons, with 25% to 35% in the top ten. Germline-derived CDR1 and CDR2 are SGHAT and FQNNGV. V was clipped by 5 bases and J by 2 bases, with 13 bases between them. CDR3 size: 14 residues. Co-extracting RNA and DNA was done with about 17-31 mg of unsorted bulk tissue as input.

The sequencing input was liver tumor tissue from sampling region 5. The subset is: tumor region T5, tumor centre. This receptor was taken from a man in his forties with primary liver carcinoma and hepatitis B virus infection. This chain links TRBV11-2 with TRBJ2-7, with D unclear. The CDR3 region is CASSLTETAYEQYF. Here the CDR3 DNA reads TGTGCCAGCAGCCTAACAGAGACTGCCTACGAGCAGTACTTC.